What follows are 6 T cell receptor beta chains derived from one specimen sequenced in a study of cytomegalovirus exposure and HLA in healthy donors. With 60 Vbeta and 13 Jbeta primers, the PCR was carried out. TCRdb's copy holds only in-frame clones and misses some; the assay was immunoSEQ multiplex PCR. The sample contains about 20,000 clones, about 77% of which appear only once. Sequenced input: PBMCs. The source is a man aged 55 to 69 in good health and CMV-seronegative.

The chain employs TRBV6-5 and TRBJ1-2; D is unclear. Germline loops: CDR1 MNHEY, CDR2 SVGAGI. Trimming stripped 6 bases from V and 5 bases from J, with 16 bases between. The length of the CDR3 is 14 residues. For the CDR3, the DNA is TGTGCCAGCAGCCCGCCGGCCGCAGGTTATGGCTACACCTTC. Residues: CASSPPAAGYGYTF.

The sample holds one count of this clone. The chain carries TRBV20-1 and TRBJ2-5; perhaps TRBD1 as D (6 bases). Trimming stripped 4 bases from V and 4 bases from J, with 7 bases between. The germline V gene has CDR1 DFQATT and CDR2 SNEGSKA (reference sequence). The CDR3 is made up of 11 amino acids. This CDR3 is CSAMDRETQYF. The CDR3 region has the DNA TGCAGTGCTATGGACAGAGAGACCCAGTACTTC.

This chain uses TRBV18 with TRBJ2-1; the D gene is possibly TRBD1 (6 bases). Trimming removed 1 base at V and 4 bases at J, with 14 bases between. The germline CDR1 and CDR2 sequences are KGHSH and LQKENI. The CDR3 covers 16 residues. CDR3 residues: CASSPLPTGTYNEQFF. The CDR3 DNA reads as TGTGCCAGCTCACCACTCCCTACAGGGACGTACAATGAGCAGTTCTTC.

J is TRBJ1-4 and V is TRBV11-1; 11 nucleotides line up with TRBD1. The V and J ends lost 4 bases and 7 bases, in that order; junction bases with no gene match: 2. The CDR3 has 14 amino acids. CDR1 and CDR2 (germline): SGHAT, FQDESV (reference sequence). CDR3 region: CASSYGQGAEKLFF. CDR3 coding DNA: TGTGCCAGCAGCTACGGACAGGGGGCTGAAAAACTGTTTTTT.

The J gene is TRBJ2-4, the V gene TRBV5-1; TRBD2 matches at 12 bases. V lost 7 bases and J lost 2; bases outside the gene matches: 10. The CDR3 spans 17 residues. Looked up from germline, CDR1 is SGHRS and CDR2 is YFSETQ. The CDR3 sequence is CASRLRLAGVSKNIQYF. CDR3 DNA sequence: TGCGCCAGCCGCCTTAGACTAGCGGGGGTCTCCAAAAACATTCAGTACTTC. The variable domain in full, completed from reference TRBV5-1 and TRBJ2-4, reads KAGVTQTPRYLIKTRGQQVTLSCSPISGHRSVSWYQQTPGQGLQFLFEYFSETQRNKGNFPGRFSGRQFSNSRSEMNVSTLELGDSALYLCASRLRLAGVSKNIQYFGAGTRLSVL.

This clone was detected only a few times. The rearrangement uses TRBV10-3 and TRBJ2-7; 8 nucleotides agree with TRBD2. Per germline, CDR1 ENHRY and CDR2 SYGVKD. Trimming took 7 bases from V and 5 from J; bases not matched to a gene: 7. The CDR3 has 13 residues. The CDR3 sequence: CAITSGSIHEQYF. In nucleotides, the CDR3 is TGTGCCATCACAAGCGGGAGTATCCACGAGCAGTACTTC.